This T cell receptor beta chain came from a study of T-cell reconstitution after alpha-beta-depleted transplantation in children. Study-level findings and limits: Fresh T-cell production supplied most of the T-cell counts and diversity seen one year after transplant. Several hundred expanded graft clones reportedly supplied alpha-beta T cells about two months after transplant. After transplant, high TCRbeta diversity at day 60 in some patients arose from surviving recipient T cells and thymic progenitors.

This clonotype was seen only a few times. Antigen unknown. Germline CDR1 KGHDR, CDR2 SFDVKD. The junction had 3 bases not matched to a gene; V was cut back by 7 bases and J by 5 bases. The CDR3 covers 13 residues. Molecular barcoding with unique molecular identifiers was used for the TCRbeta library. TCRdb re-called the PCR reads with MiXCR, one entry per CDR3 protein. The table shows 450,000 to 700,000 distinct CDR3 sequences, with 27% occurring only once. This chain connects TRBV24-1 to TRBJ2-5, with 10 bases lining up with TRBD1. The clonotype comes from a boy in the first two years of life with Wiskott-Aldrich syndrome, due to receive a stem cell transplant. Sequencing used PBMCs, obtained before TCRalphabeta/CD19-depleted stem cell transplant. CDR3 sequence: CATSDRGRETQYF. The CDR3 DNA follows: TGTGCCACCAGCGACAGGGGGCGGGAGACCCAGTACTTC.